Below, 11 T cell receptor beta chains from the same sample are listed, as sequenced in a study of regulatory T cells in long-lasting Graves disease. TCRdb fed the reads into MiXCR, producing one record per CDR3 protein. The sample shows some 590 distinct CDR3 sequences, around 57% of them seen only once. Researchers made the TCR library from RNA that was extracted from PBMCs. The specimen was peripheral blood mononuclear cells (PBMCs), collected with antithyroid drug treatment, in newly diagnosed or persistent Graves disease (not recorded which). The receptors were sampled from a female donor with Graves disease.

This rearrangement joins TRBV21-1 to TRBJ2-1. TRBV21-1 is listed as a pseudogene. CDR3 length equals 13 residues. The CDR3 region is CASLRSSYNEQFF. Written as DNA, the CDR3 is TGTGCCAGTCTTCGGAGCTCCTACAATGAGCAGTTCTTC.

V and J are TRBV20-1 and TRBJ1-2; D gene uncertain. The CDR3 contains 10 residues. Trimming took 1 base from V and 5 from J, leaving 2 bases between them. Germline V gene data show CDR1 as DFQATT and CDR2 as SNEGSKA (reference sequence). In nucleotides, the CDR3 is TGCAGTGCTAGAGGATATGGCTACACCTTC. It translates to CSARGYGYTF.

There are a few counts of this clonotype. The rearrangement joins TRBV7-9 to TRBJ1-1; TRBD1 is a possible D gene (6 bases). Germline V gene sequence: CDR1 SEHNR, CDR2 FQNEAQ (reference sequence). This CDR3 spans 13 amino acids. V was clipped by 5 bases and J by 6 bases, with 13 bases between them. CDR3: CASSTGTIAEAFF. The DNA for the CDR3 is TGTGCCAGCAGCACCGGGACAATAGCTGAAGCTTTCTTT. Looking up the rest from reference TRBV7-9 and TRBJ1-1 gives the full variable domain: DTGVSQNPRHKITKRGQNVTFRCDPISEHNRLYWYRQTLGQGPEFLTYFQNEAQLEKSRLLSDRFSAERPKGSFSTLEIQRTEQGDSAMYLCASSTGTIAEAFFGQGTRLTVV.

The chain uses TRBV23-1 and TRBJ2-5, with no clear D. TRBV23-1 is recorded as an ORF, its role being uncertain. Deletions cut 7 bases from V and 1 base from J, with 10 bases between. The CDR3 spans 13 residues. The CDR3 nucleotides are TGCGCCAGCATTTACAGACCCCAAGAGACCCAGTACTTC. Translating gives CASIYRPQETQYF.

V usage is TRBV9 and J usage is TRBJ2-7; D is undetermined. Germline V gene data show CDR1 as SGDLS and CDR2 as YYNGEE. Trimming took off 0 bases at V and 2 bases at J, with 12 bases between the two ends. This CDR3 is 15 amino acids long. The CDR3 spells CASSVAAAVTYEQYF. In nucleotides, the CDR3 is TGTGCCAGCAGCGTAGCCGCAGCAGTTACCTACGAGCAGTACTTC.

The chain couples TRBV6-1 to TRBJ2-1, with D tentatively TRBD1 (6 bases). CDR1 and CDR2 from the germline V gene are MNHNS and SASEGT. The CDR3 has 16 amino acids. The V and J ends lost 5 bases and 0 bases respectively, with 14 bases between them. The CDR3 nucleotides read TGTGCCAGCAGTCTGGTACAGGGTCGCTCCTACAATGAGCAGTTCTTC. This encodes CASSLVQGRSYNEQFF.

This clonotype was recorded a few times. The chain combines TRBV5-1 with TRBJ2-3, with 9 nucleotides matching TRBD2. J gave up 6 bases and V 4 bases, and 12 bases lay outside the gene matches. CDR3 size: 16 residues. The germline V gene encodes CDR1 SGHRS and CDR2 YFSETQ. Here the CDR3 DNA reads TGCGCCAGCAGCAAGAGTCGCGGGCTAGCGGGGGATACGCAGTATTTT. Encoded protein: CASSKSRGLAGDTQYF.

The DNA for the CDR3 is TGTGCCAGCAGCGGAGTGCCTGGAAACACCATATATTTT. Translation: CASSGVPGNTIYF. The rearrangement uses TRBV5-5 and TRBJ1-3; D is unresolved. Germline assignment: CDR1 SGHKS and CDR2 YYEKEE (reference sequence). The CDR3 is made up of 13 amino acids. V lost 4 bases, J lost 2 bases, and 7 bases lay in between.

The chain uses TRBV6-1 and TRBJ2-7; D remains unclear. This CDR3 comprises 12 residues. Germline V gene lookup returns CDR1 MNHNS and CDR2 SASEGT. The V end was cut by 7 bases, the J end by 2 bases, with 9 bases between. CDR3 region: CASTKGAYEQYF. The CDR3 DNA reads TGTGCCAGCACTAAGGGCGCCTACGAGCAGTACTTC.

Only one count was recorded for this clonotype. The chain carries TRBV4-1 and TRBJ1-2; possible D gene TRBD1, 5 bases. The germline gives CDR1 MGHRA, CDR2 YSYEKL. Trimming pared 5 bases from V and 4 bases from J, leaving 14 bases between. This CDR3 comprises 14 residues. The CDR3 loop reads CASSTPGPIYGYTF. The CDR3 DNA reads TGCGCCAGCAGCACTCCAGGGCCCATCTATGGCTACACCTTC.

The chain links TRBV7-9 to TRBJ2-1; D is possibly TRBD1 or TRBD2 (6 bases each). Trimming took 4 bases from V and 4 from J, leaving 11 bases between them. This CDR3 is built from 14 residues. Germline CDR1 is SEHNR and CDR2 is FQNEAQ (reference sequence). CDR3 nucleotide sequence: TGTGCCAGCAGCTCCCGGGGGCGATACAATGAGCAGTTCTTC. Its protein is CASSSRGRYNEQFF.